These 7 T cell receptor beta chains share one sample of origin, sequenced in a study of blood T cells in healthy people across ages. Using a J-beta primer mix together with a sample-barcoded 5' primer, a second PCR was run for 7 to 11 cycles. TCRdb processed the 5' RACE reads anew with MiXCR; each CDR3 protein has one entry. Of hundreds of thousands of distinct CDR3 sequences listed, around two fifths are singletons. Material for sequencing was blood. Source of these receptors: an elderly man in good health.

This clonotype was seen at least ten times. The CDR3 reads CASSQEYNEQFF. In DNA, the CDR3 is TGTGCCAGCAGCCAAGAATACAATGAGCAGTTCTTC. The rearrangement uses TRBV4-2 and TRBJ2-1; unclear D gene. The germline V gene encodes CDR1 LGHNA and CDR2 YNFKEQ. The CDR3 loop spans 12 amino acids. V was clipped by 0 bases and J by 4 bases, with 1 base between them.

The chain recombines TRBV30 with TRBJ1-4; 9 nucleotides line up with TRBD1. This CDR3 is built from 14 residues. V trimming: 3 bases; J trimming: 8 bases; junction bases outside the gene matches: 7. CDR1 GTSNPN and CDR2 SVGIG come from the germline V gene (reference sequence). CDR3 coding DNA: TGTGCCTGGAGGTGGGGACAGGGAAGAGAAAAACTGTTTTTT. Encoded protein: CAWRWGQGREKLFF.

This chain uses TRBV20-1 with TRBJ2-1; 12 bases match TRBD1. With 2 bases clipped from V and 8 bases from J, the junction kept 7 bases outside the gene matches. This CDR3 is built from 15 residues. Germline CDR1 reads DFQATT; CDR2 reads SNEGSKA (reference sequence). The CDR3 sequence is CSARRGDRGRYEQFF. CDR3 bases: TGCAGTGCTAGACGGGGGGACAGGGGGCGTTATGAGCAGTTCTTC.

This clonotype has only a few counts. The chain uses TRBV20-1 and TRBJ2-1; weak D call: TRBD2 (6 bases). Germline V gene sequence: CDR1 DFQATT, CDR2 SNEGSKA (reference sequence). The CDR3 sequence is 12 residues long. V shed 6 bases and J shed 7 bases, with 13 bases lying between them. The CDR3 DNA reads TGCAGTGCCCCGGGGGACGGGAATGAGCAGTTCTTC. The encoded protein is CSAPGDGNEQFF.

This clonotype was seen ten or more times. The chain couples TRBV28 to TRBJ1-2; tentative D call: TRBD1 (5 bases). CDR3 length: 12 amino acids. Trimming stripped 7 bases from V and 3 bases from J, with 9 bases between. Germline V gene sequence: CDR1 MDHEN, CDR2 SYDVKM. The CDR3 reads CASKAGDYGYTF. In DNA, the CDR3 is TGTGCCAGCAAGGCGGGGGACTATGGCTACACCTTC.

This clonotype was seen a handful of times. The gene calls are TRBV29-1 and TRBJ2-7; D unresolved. The CDR3 has 13 amino acids. Per germline, CDR1 SQVTM and CDR2 ANQGSEA. V lost 7 bases, J lost 6 bases, and 19 bases lay in between. The DNA for the CDR3 is TGCAGCGCTTGTCATCGGACCTTGACCGAGCAGTACTTC. As protein: CSACHRTLTEQYF.

V gene TRBV14 combines with J gene TRBJ2-1, with 7 bases matching TRBD2. The CDR3 consists of 12 residues. Germline V CDR1 and CDR2: SGHDN, FVKESK. The J segment lost 11 bases and the V segment lost 2 bases, leaving 3 bases of the junction unmatched. The CDR3 DNA follows: TGTGCCAGCAGCCAACAGCGGGGAAAGCAGTTCTTC. Translation: CASSQQRGKQFF.